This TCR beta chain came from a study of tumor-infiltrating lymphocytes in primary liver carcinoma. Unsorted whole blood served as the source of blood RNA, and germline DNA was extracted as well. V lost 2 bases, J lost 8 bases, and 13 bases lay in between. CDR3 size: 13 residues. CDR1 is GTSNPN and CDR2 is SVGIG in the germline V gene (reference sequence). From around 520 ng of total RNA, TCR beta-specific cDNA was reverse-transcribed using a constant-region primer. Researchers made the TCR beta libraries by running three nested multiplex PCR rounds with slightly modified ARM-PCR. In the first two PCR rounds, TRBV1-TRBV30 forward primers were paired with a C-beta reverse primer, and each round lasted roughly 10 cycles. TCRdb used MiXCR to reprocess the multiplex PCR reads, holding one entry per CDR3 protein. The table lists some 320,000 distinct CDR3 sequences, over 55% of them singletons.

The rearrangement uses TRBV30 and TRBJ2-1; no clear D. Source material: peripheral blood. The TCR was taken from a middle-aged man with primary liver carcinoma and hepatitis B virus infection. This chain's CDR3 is CAWSQSAWDEQFF. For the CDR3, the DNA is TGTGCCTGGAGTCAAAGCGCTTGGGATGAGCAGTTCTTC.